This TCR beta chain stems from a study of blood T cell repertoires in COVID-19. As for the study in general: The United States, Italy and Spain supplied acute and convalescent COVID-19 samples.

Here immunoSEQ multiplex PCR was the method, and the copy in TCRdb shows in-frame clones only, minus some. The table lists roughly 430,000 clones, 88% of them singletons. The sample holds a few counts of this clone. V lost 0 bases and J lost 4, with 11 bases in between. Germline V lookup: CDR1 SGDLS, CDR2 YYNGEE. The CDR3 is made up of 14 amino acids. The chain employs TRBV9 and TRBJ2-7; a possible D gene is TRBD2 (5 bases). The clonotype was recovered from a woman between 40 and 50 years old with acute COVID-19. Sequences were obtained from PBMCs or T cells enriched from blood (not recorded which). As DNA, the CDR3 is TGTGCCAGCAGCGTAGTTGGGAGCGGTTACGAGCAGTACTTC. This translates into CASSVVGSGYEQYF.